This T cell receptor (beta chain) appears in the sequencing data of a study of blood T cell repertoires in COVID-19. Whole-study context: From T cells, B-cell-depleted T cells, or PBMCs came the material, which was cDNA or gDNA.

Trimming took off 4 bases at V and 5 bases at J, with 15 bases between the two ends. The CDR3 sequence is 14 residues long. In germline, CDR1 is SGDLS, CDR2 YYNGEE. The participants were between roughly 18 and 89 years old and came from some 25 US areas. In the authors' workflow: From reference gene primer amplification, estimates of nucleated cell counts were derived. Produced via immunoSEQ multiplex PCR; TCRdb's table is partial and in-frame only. The DNA gave D and trimming, while V, J and clone size come from that table. The data hold 180,000 or so clones, with 75% to 90% observed a single time. This sequence originates from a man between 35 and 55 years old who had recovered from COVID-19. Material for sequencing was PBMCs or T cells enriched from blood (not recorded which). The chain combines TRBV9 with TRBJ2-5; D uncertain. The CDR3 sequence: CASSPLVFPETQYF. The CDR3 coding sequence is TGTGCCAGCAGCCCCCTCGTCTTCCCGGAGACCCAGTACTTC.